This T cell receptor beta chain was identified in a study of T cell repertoires in cytomegalovirus infection. The V and J ends lost 3 bases and 3 bases respectively, with 12 bases between them. The CDR3 consists of 14 residues. Concerning this clonotype itself: Its antigen is unidentified.

Via MiXCR, TCRdb re-called the reads, giving one row per CDR3 protein. The sample records roughly 100,000 distinct CDR3 sequences, roughly 41% being singletons. This material consisted of CD8+ T cells from cultured PBMCs, taken from culture after CMV antigen stimulation. The chain joins TRBV12-3 or TRBV12-4 to TRBJ2-7, with D uncertain. This TCR came from a human donor in good health (CMV status not recorded). Some clones in this sample may be carry-over from other donors' samples. The CDR3 loop is CASSLNDDFYEQYF. The CDR3 coding sequence is TGTGCCAGCAGTTTGAACGATGATTTCTACGAGCAGTACTTC.